The 26 T cell receptor beta chains below were found in one sample sequenced in a study of blood T cell repertoires in COVID-19. This table comes from immunoSEQ multiplex PCR, and its TCRdb copy is limited to in-frame clones, with some not included. The table lists 250,000 to 350,000 clones, 80% to 90% of them singletons. Sequencing input: peripheral blood. These receptors all stem from a man aged 18 to 35 who had recovered from COVID-19.

The chain combines TRBV5-8 with TRBJ2-7, with 10 bases matching TRBD1. This CDR3 is built from 18 residues. Trimming cost V 2 bases and J 3 bases; bases outside gene matches: 14. Germline CDR1 and CDR2: SGHTS and YDEGEE. CDR3 residues: CASSFSTGSTGGLYEQYF. As DNA, the CDR3 is TGTGCCAGCAGCTTTTCCACGGGGTCGACAGGGGGCCTCTACGAGCAGTACTTC. Supplemented by reference TRBV5-8 and TRBJ2-7, the full variable domain reads EAGVTQSPTHLIKTRGQQATLRCSPISGHTSVYWYQQALGLGLQFLLWYDEGEERNRGNFPPRFSGRQFPNYSSELNVNALELEDSALYLCASSFSTGSTGGLYEQYFGPGTRLTVT.

Worth noting for this clone: Other DNA sequences from this sample encode an identical CDR3 as well. J is TRBJ2-1 and V is TRBV29-1, with a tentative D call TRBD1 (5 bases). Trimming removed 5 bases at V and 1 base at J, with 9 bases between. The CDR3 contains 13 residues. Germline assignment: CDR1 SQVTM and CDR2 ANQGSEA. This CDR3 reads CSVQGGSYNEQFF. CDR3 DNA sequence: TGCAGCGTTCAGGGTGGGTCCTACAATGAGCAGTTCTTC.

DNA of the CDR3: TGTGCCAGCAGCGGAGGGGGTTCACCCCTCCACTTT. Protein sequence: CASSGGGSPLHF. The V gene is TRBV9, the J gene TRBJ1-6; D is possibly TRBD1 (6 bases). V was cut by 3 bases and J by 9 bases, with 7 bases left in between. This CDR3 has 12 amino acids. Germline CDR1 is SGDLS and CDR2 is YYNGEE.

The V and J genes are TRBV4-2 and TRBJ1-1; TRBD1 might be the D (5 bases). Deletions cut 0 bases from V and 3 bases from J, with 11 bases between. This CDR3 is built from 15 residues. The germline V gene has CDR1 LGHNA and CDR2 YNFKEQ. The CDR3 is CASSQEWGADTEAFF. The CDR3 DNA follows: TGTGCCAGCAGCCAAGAATGGGGCGCGGACACTGAAGCTTTCTTT.

This chain links TRBV4-1 with TRBJ2-1, with 15 bases that match TRBD2. The CDR3 has 17 residues. Trimming at V came to 4 bases and at J to 6 bases, leaving 7 bases not matched to a gene. Germline-derived CDR1 and CDR2 are MGHRA and YSYEKL. The CDR3 region has the DNA TGCGCCAGCAGCCGGACTAGCGGGGGGGCTTCAGGCAATGAGCAGTTCTTC. Translating gives CASSRTSGGASGNEQFF.

The rearrangement uses TRBV5-1 and TRBJ2-7; possible D gene TRBD1, 5 bases. V was shortened by 1 base and J by 2 bases, with 10 bases between the two germline ends. Germline V lookup: CDR1 SGHRS, CDR2 YFSETQ. The CDR3 has 14 amino acids. CDR3 sequence: CASSLRGRTYEQYF. The CDR3 DNA is TGCGCCAGCAGCTTGAGGGGCAGGACCTACGAGCAGTACTTC.

This chain joins TRBV6-5 and TRBJ2-3; weak D call: TRBD2 (6 bases). Per the germline V gene, CDR1 is MNHEY and CDR2 is SVGAGI. V shed 4 bases and J shed 10 bases, with 9 bases lying between them. The CDR3 is 11 amino acids. CDR3 sequence reads: CASSSTGAQYF. The CDR3 DNA is TGTGCCAGCAGTTCCACGGGGGCGCAGTATTTT.

The chain uses TRBV4-1 and TRBJ1-4; no reliable D call. CDR1 and CDR2 from the germline V gene are MGHRA and YSYEKL. CDR3 length: 16 amino acids. Trimming shortened V by 4 bases and J by 0 bases, and 12 bases separated the two germline ends. This CDR3 is CASSRFLGPTNEKLFF. CDR3 sequence (DNA): TGCGCCAGCAGCCGGTTCCTTGGGCCAACTAATGAAAAACTGTTTTTT.

The rearrangement links TRBV9 to TRBJ2-7; 8 bases match TRBD2. The germline V gene encodes CDR1 SGDLS and CDR2 YYNGEE. CDR3 size: 13 residues. Trimming at V came to 4 bases and at J to 6 bases, leaving 6 bases not matched to a gene. The CDR3 loop reads CASSSGSGTEQYF. The DNA for the CDR3 is TGTGCCAGCAGCTCTGGTAGCGGGACCGAGCAGTACTTC. Filled out from reference TRBV9 and TRBJ2-7, the complete variable domain reads DSGVTQTPKHLITATGQRVTLRCSPRSGDLSVYWYQQSLDQGLQFLIQYYNGEERAKGNILERFSAQQFPDLHSELNLSSLELGDSALYFCASSSGSGTEQYFGPGTRLTVT.

The chain joins TRBV15 to TRBJ1-1; 8 bases align to TRBD1. V lost 1 base, J lost 3 bases, and 7 bases stayed unmatched. CDR3 size: 16 residues. Germline V lookup: CDR1 LNHNV, CDR2 YYDKDF (reference sequence). CDR3 amino acids: CATSRARAGGDTEAFF. The CDR3 DNA reads TGTGCCACCAGCAGAGCGAGGGCAGGGGGCGACACTGAAGCTTTCTTT.

V and J are TRBV20-1 and TRBJ2-3; TRBD2 agrees at 10 bases. The length of the CDR3 is 11 residues. J was trimmed by 9 bases and V by 4 bases; bases with no gene match: 1. CDR1 DFQATT and CDR2 SNEGSKA come from the germline V gene (reference sequence). CDR3 sequence: CSATSGSTQYF. The CDR3 DNA follows: TGCAGTGCTACTAGCGGGAGCACGCAGTATTTT.

Only a few counts were recorded for this clone. The chain is built from TRBV15 and TRBJ2-1; D is undetermined. The CDR3 consists of 13 residues. Germline V gives CDR1 LNHNV, CDR2 YYDKDF (reference sequence). V was trimmed by 1 base and J by 7 bases, leaving 8 bases between them. The CDR3 nucleotides read TGTGCCACCAGCAGAGGGCCATCGAATGAGCAGTTCTTC. Translating gives CATSRGPSNEQFF.

V and J are TRBV4-1 and TRBJ2-3, with D maybe TRBD1 (6 bases). CDR3 length: 17 residues. Trimming removed 0 bases at V and 4 bases at J, with 17 bases between. In germline, CDR1 is MGHRA, CDR2 YSYEKL. As DNA, the CDR3 is TGCGCCAGCAGCCAAGATGGTTCAGGGGAAGCGGCAGATACGCAGTATTTT. Translated: CASSQDGSGEAADTQYF.

This rearrangement joins TRBV2 to TRBJ2-1; D is unclear. The CDR3 has 15 residues. V was pared by 2 bases and J by 0 bases, with 8 bases between. Germline loops: CDR1 SNHLY, CDR2 FYNNEI. The DNA of the CDR3 is TGTGCCAGCAGTGAATCGTCGAGCTCCTACAATGAGCAGTTCTTC. Translated, it gives CASSESSSSYNEQFF.

J is TRBJ1-1 and V is TRBV27; no definite D call. Germline assignment: CDR1 MNHEY and CDR2 SMNVEV (reference sequence). The CDR3 sequence is 12 residues long. Trimming cost V 10 bases and J 5 bases, with 14 bases left between them. Here the CDR3 reads CATHPPGTEAFF. The CDR3 DNA follows: TGTGCCACCCACCCCCCGGGTACTGAAGCTTTCTTT.

V and J are TRBV6-5 and TRBJ2-7; 9 bases agree with TRBD1. The CDR3 runs to 15 residues. Germline CDR1 and CDR2: MNHEY and SVGAGI. J was trimmed by 0 bases and V by 6 bases; bases with no gene match: 6. DNA of the CDR3: TGTGCCAGCAGCCACGCGGGACAGGGCTCCTACGAGCAGTACTTC. Translation gives CASSHAGQGSYEQYF.

The chain carries TRBV11-2 and TRBJ2-3; maybe TRBD2 (5 bases). This CDR3 region has 18 residues. The germline V gene has CDR1 SGHAT and CDR2 FQNNGV. Between the trimmed V and J ends, which lost 0 bases and 0 bases, there was a span of 16 bases. The CDR3 protein is CASSLDGLAITSTDTQYF. CDR3 bases: TGTGCCAGCAGCTTAGATGGGCTAGCAATTACTAGCACAGATACGCAGTATTTT.

This clone has only one observation. The chain uses TRBV5-8 and TRBJ2-7, with 9 positions matching TRBD2. The CDR3 is made up of 15 amino acids. The germline CDR1 and CDR2 sequences are SGHTS and YDEGEE. The V segment lost 4 bases and the J segment 2 bases; nucleotides outside the gene matches: 7. This chain's CDR3 is CASSTPLAGPYEQYF. The CDR3 nucleotides read TGTGCCAGCAGCACGCCACTAGCGGGTCCCTACGAGCAGTACTTC.

In this sample, this clone turned up once. V usage is TRBV10-3 and J usage is TRBJ2-1, with TRBD2 identical over 10 bases. The CDR3 consists of 17 residues. The ends lost 2 bases at V and 8 bases at J; junction bases unmatched: 12. From germline, CDR1 is ENHRY and CDR2 SYGVKD. CDR3 bases: TGTGCCATCAGTGAGCGTGGTAGCGGGGGGCCTAGGGATGAGCAGTTCTTC. Translating it yields CAISERGSGGPRDEQFF.

The CDR3 DNA follows: TGTGCCAGCAGCCCTACCGGGACAGTTCCCTACGAGCAGTACTTC. It yields the protein CASSPTGTVPYEQYF. This chain uses TRBV5-4 with TRBJ2-7, with 7 bases lining up with TRBD1. The germline CDR1 and CDR2 sequences are SGHNT and YYREEE (reference sequence). V lost 4 bases to trimming and J lost 2 bases; unmatched junction nucleotides: 9. The CDR3 has 15 amino acids. Based on the CDR3 plus reference TRBV5-4 and TRBJ2-7, the full variable domain is ETGVTQSPTHLIKTRGQQVTLRCSSQSGHNTVSWYQQALGQGPQFIFQYYREEENGRGNFPPRFSGLQFPNYSSELNVNALELDDSALYLCASSPTGTVPYEQYFGPGTRLTVT.

This chain uses TRBV25-1 with TRBJ2-1; D unclear. Trimming cost V 7 bases and J 4 bases, with 5 bases left between them. In germline, CDR1 is MGHDK, CDR2 SYGVNS. The CDR3 sequence is 11 residues long. The CDR3 DNA sequence: TGTGCCAGCACCCAGTACAATGAGCAGTTCTTC. Protein sequence: CASTQYNEQFF.

The chain joins TRBV29-1 to TRBJ2-7, with TRBD1 identical over 10 bases. V shed 1 base and J 3 bases; nucleotides not matched to a gene: 3. The length of the CDR3 is 14 residues. CDR1 SQVTM and CDR2 ANQGSEA come from the germline V gene. CDR3 sequence: CSVEGGDRGYEQYF. For the CDR3, the DNA is TGCAGCGTTGAAGGTGGGGACAGGGGCTACGAGCAGTACTTC.

This rearrangement joins TRBV2 to TRBJ1-1; TRBD1 might be the D (6 bases). Per germline, CDR1 SNHLY and CDR2 FYNNEI. The CDR3 sequence is 13 residues long. V was shortened by 7 bases and J by 6 bases, with 15 bases between the two germline ends. CDR3 coding DNA: TGTGCCAGCAAAGGGGGGGCGAGGTCTGAAGCTTTCTTT. This codes for CASKGGARSEAFF.

The rearrangement uses TRBV5-1 and TRBJ2-1; 7 nucleotides agree with TRBD2. In germline, CDR1 is SGHRS, CDR2 YFSETQ. The CDR3 consists of 16 residues. V was pared by 3 bases and J by 2 bases, with 8 bases of the junction left unmatched. The CDR3 coding sequence is TGCGCCAGCAGCTCGTCGGGCGGGAGCACCTACAATGAGCAGTTCTTC. Residues: CASSSSGGSTYNEQFF.

The chain recombines TRBV5-4 with TRBJ1-6; D unresolved. V dropped 6 bases and J dropped 0 bases, with 10 bases sitting between them. The CDR3 sequence is 15 residues long. CDR1 and CDR2 (germline): SGHNT, YYREEE (reference sequence). DNA of the CDR3: TGTGCCAGCAACCGCCCGGGCTCCTATAATTCACCCCTCCACTTT. This gives the protein CASNRPGSYNSPLHF.

J is TRBJ2-5 and V is TRBV10-3; 8 nucleotides agree with TRBD1. The trim removed 3 bases at V and 5 bases at J, leaving 17 bases unmatched. The CDR3 sequence is 18 residues long. Germline CDR1 and CDR2: ENHRY and SYGVKD. The CDR3 spells CAISEGRALTRQGETQYF. CDR3 nucleotides: TGTGCCATCAGTGAAGGGCGAGCGCTTACACGACAGGGGGAGACCCAGTACTTC.